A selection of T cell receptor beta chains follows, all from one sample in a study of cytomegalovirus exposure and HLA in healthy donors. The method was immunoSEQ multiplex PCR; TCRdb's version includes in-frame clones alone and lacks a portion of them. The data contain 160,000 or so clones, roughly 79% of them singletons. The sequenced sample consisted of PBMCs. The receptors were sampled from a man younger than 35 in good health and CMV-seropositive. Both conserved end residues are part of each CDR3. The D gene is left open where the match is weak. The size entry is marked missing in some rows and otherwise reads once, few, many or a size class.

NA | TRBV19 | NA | CASTPTGAFNQPQHF
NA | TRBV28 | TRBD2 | CASSLPGARGTSGNSYEQYF
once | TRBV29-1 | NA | CSVATELVSYEQYF
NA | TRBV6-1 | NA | CASREDSYQPQHF
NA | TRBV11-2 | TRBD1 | CASSPADRGAEAFF
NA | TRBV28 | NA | CASTPAFLKNTEAFF
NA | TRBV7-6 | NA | CASSLDLYNEQFF
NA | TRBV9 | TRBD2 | CASSGPGTSPESTDTQYF
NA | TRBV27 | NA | CASSLKGSFDEQFF
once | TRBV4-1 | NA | CASSLNPGGELFF
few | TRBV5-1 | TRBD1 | CASSRDREVAFF
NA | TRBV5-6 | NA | CASSLYAGRSNQPQHF
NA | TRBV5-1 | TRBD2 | CASTLGLAGVIRYNEQFF
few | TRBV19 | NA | CASSILTGLNEQFF
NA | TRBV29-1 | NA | CSVTREWGTEAFF
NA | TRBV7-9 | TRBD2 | CASSLVSGRRGEQFF
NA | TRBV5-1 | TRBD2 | CASSLGGRVSDTQYF
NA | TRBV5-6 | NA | CASSLQQEGNTEAFF